The 11 T cell receptor beta chains below come from one sample, sequenced in a study of blood T cells in healthy people across ages. Together with a sample-barcoded 5' primer, a J-beta primer mix was included in a second PCR lasting roughly 6 to 12 cycles. In TCRdb, the 5' RACE reads were re-called with MiXCR into one record per CDR3 protein. The data hold 650,000 to 700,000 distinct CDR3 sequences, with approximately 52% observed a single time. The sequenced sample was blood. The receptors here all came from a woman older than 75 in good health.

The chain joins TRBV20-1 to TRBJ1-1, with unresolved D. This CDR3 is built from 11 residues. Germline V lookup: CDR1 DFQATT, CDR2 SNEGSKA (reference sequence). Trimming removed 7 bases from V and 1 base from J, with 7 bases in between. CDR3: CSVLWNTEAFF. In nucleotides, the CDR3 is TGCAGTGTTCTGTGGAACACTGAAGCTTTCTTT.

This clonotype turned up a few times. The CDR3 region is CASSEFGRIPFF. In DNA form, the CDR3 reads TGTGCCAGCAGTGAATTCGGGAGGATACCTTTCTTT. The chain carries TRBV25-1 and TRBJ1-1; no clear D gene. The germline gives CDR1 MGHDK, CDR2 SYGVNS. The CDR3 loop spans 12 amino acids. Trimming stripped 1 base from V and 12 bases from J, with 12 bases between.

The CDR3 DNA follows: TGTGCCAGCAGCCGTCCCCTGGGTACACCCTACAATGAGCAGTACTTC. This encodes CASSRPLGTPYNEQYF. This chain links TRBV7-9 with TRBJ2-1; the D is unclear. The J call may be wrong; the DNA end is better matched by TRBJ2-7. Germline loops: CDR1 SEHNR, CDR2 FQNEAQ (reference sequence). The CDR3 spans 16 residues.

To note about this clonotype: A single base separates this from a much larger clone, so it may be a read error. V is TRBV6-5 and J is TRBJ2-3; 8 bases are a match to TRBD2. The CDR3 contains 16 residues. CDR1 MNHEY and CDR2 SVGAGI come from the germline V gene. CDR3 amino acids: CAIRFGGGPSKDTQYF. The CDR3 DNA sequence: TGTGCCATCCGCTTCGGGGGGGGTCCTAGCAAAGATACGCAGTATTTT.

V usage is TRBV29-1 and J usage is TRBJ1-2; D not certain. The V end was cut by 3 bases, the J end by 4 bases, with 9 bases between. The CDR3 is 12 amino acids. CDR1 SQVTM and CDR2 ANQGSEA come from the germline V gene. CDR3 bases: TGCAGCGTTGACAGTCCTGGCTATGGCTACACCTTC. It specifies CSVDSPGYGYTF.

The chain employs TRBV18 and TRBJ1-5; 7 nucleotides agree with TRBD1. This CDR3 spans 14 amino acids. Germline V gene data show CDR1 as KGHSH and CDR2 as LQKENI. V lost 6 bases, J lost 3 bases, and 5 bases stayed unmatched. CDR3 sequence reads: CASSTGTANQPQHF. The CDR3 DNA reads TGTGCCAGCTCTACCGGGACAGCCAATCAGCCCCAGCATTTT.

The chain is built from TRBV20-1 and TRBJ1-4; weak D call: TRBD1 (5 bases). Deletions cut 5 bases from V and 8 bases from J, with 15 bases between. The CDR3 loop spans 13 amino acids. Germline lookup yields CDR1 DFQATT and CDR2 SNEGSKA (reference sequence). CDR3 amino acids: CSASPLGREKLFF. The DNA of the CDR3 is TGCAGTGCTTCCCCCTTGGGACGCGAAAAACTGTTTTTT.

This clonotype was counted between two and nine times. This chain links TRBV12-3 or TRBV12-4 with TRBJ2-3; D possibly corresponds to TRBD2 (5 bases). Trimming shortened V by 6 bases and J by 4 bases, and 11 bases separated the two germline ends. The length of the CDR3 is 13 residues. The chain's CDR3 is CASRASGSDTQYF. The CDR3, as DNA: TGTGCCAGCAGGGCCTCGGGGTCAGATACGCAGTATTTT.

V gene TRBV27 combines with J gene TRBJ2-5, with D tentatively TRBD2 (6 bases). Germline values: CDR1 MNHEY, CDR2 SMNVEV (reference sequence). The CDR3 loop spans 13 amino acids. The V end was cut by 9 bases, the J end by 5 bases, with 16 bases between. CDR3 sequence: CASRNRRGETQYF. In DNA, the CDR3 is TGTGCCAGTAGGAATCGGCGGGGTGAGACCCAGTACTTC.

The chain recombines TRBV5-1 with TRBJ2-7; D is ambiguous. Germline CDR1 reads SGHRS; CDR2 reads YFSETQ. The CDR3 contains 12 residues. Trimming removed 3 bases at V and 6 bases at J, with 10 bases between. CDR3 DNA sequence: TGCGCCAGCAGCTCCTCGGATCCCGAGCAGTACTTC. Protein product: CASSSSDPEQYF.

The gene calls are TRBV7-2 and TRBJ2-1, with D perhaps TRBD2 (6 bases). From germline, CDR1 is SGHTA and CDR2 FQGNSA. The CDR3 is made up of 16 amino acids. Trimming removed 5 bases at V and 12 bases at J, with 26 bases between. CDR3 sequence: CASSETSGSGRVGQFF. CDR3 coding DNA: TGTGCCAGCAGCGAAACAAGCGGGTCCGGTAGAGTAGGGCAGTTCTTC. The full variable domain, with the rest looked up from reference TRBV7-2 and TRBJ2-1, is GAGVSQSPSNKVTEKGKDVELRCDPISGHTALYWYRQSLGQGLEFLIYFQGNSAPDKSGLPSDRFSAERTGGSVSTLTIQRTQQEDSAVYLCASSETSGSGRVGQFFGPGTRLTVL.